The next 24 T cell receptor beta chains were all read from a single sample in a study of cytomegalovirus exposure and HLA in healthy donors. Generated by immunoSEQ multiplex PCR, the TCRdb table keeps only in-frame clones and is missing some. The sample holds under 400,000 clones; approximately 88% are singletons and the top ten take roughly 0.96%. The material sequenced was PBMCs. These TCRs come from a young man in good health and CMV-seronegative.

The V and J genes are TRBV6-5 and TRBJ2-1; perhaps TRBD1 as D (5 bases). Germline V gene lookup returns CDR1 MNHEY and CDR2 SVGAGI. This CDR3 has 16 residues. Trimming removed 2 bases at V and 7 bases at J, with 18 bases between. In DNA, the CDR3 is TGTGCCAGCAGTTACCTCGACAGTCCCATTACAAATGAGCAGTTCTTC. Protein: CASSYLDSPITNEQFF.

This clone has just one count. Here the CDR3 DNA reads TGTGCCAGCAGTTATTCTATCCGCACAGATACGCAGTATTTT. Encoded protein: CASSYSIRTDTQYF. The chain employs TRBV6-5 and TRBJ2-3; D gene uncertain. Trimming stripped 3 bases from V and 1 base from J, with 8 bases between. Per the germline V gene, CDR1 is MNHEY and CDR2 is SVGAGI. The CDR3 is 14 residues long.

The chain uses TRBV10-1 and TRBJ1-6, with 8 bases identical to TRBD1. Per germline, CDR1 WNHNN and CDR2 SYGVQD (reference sequence). V shed 5 bases, J shed 9 bases, and the junction held 6 bases outside the gene matches. The CDR3 has 14 residues. The CDR3 DNA sequence: TGCGCCAGCAGTCTCGGACAGGGTGGTTCACCCCTCCACTTT. Translating gives CASSLGQGGSPLHF.

The genes are TRBV21-1 and TRBJ2-7; TRBD1, the D gene given by the table, was not confirmed from the DNA. TRBV21-1 constitutes a pseudogene. The CDR3 is made up of 13 amino acids. CDR3 sequence (DNA): TGTGCCAGCAAGCTCCGGGACATCTACGAGCAGTACTTC. Amino acid sequence: CASKLRDIYEQYF.

CDR3 in amino acids: CASGRPGQGPSILRYEQYF. DNA for the CDR3: TGTGCTAGTGGTCGGCCGGGACAGGGTCCCTCCATCCTGCGCTACGAGCAGTACTTC. The chain has TRBV12-5 and TRBJ2-7, with TRBD1 matching over 9 bases. Germline V gene data show CDR1 as LGHNT and CDR2 as FRNRAP. With 5 bases clipped from V and 3 bases from J, the junction kept 20 bases outside the gene matches. There are 19 residues in the CDR3.

This clone was detected a few times. This chain joins TRBV7-6 and TRBJ1-2; tentative D call: TRBD1 (6 bases). V was clipped by 3 bases and J by 7 bases, with 9 bases between them. The CDR3 sequence is 12 residues long. The V gene's germline CDR1 is SGHVS and CDR2 FNYEAQ. The CDR3 loop is CASSFPGAGYTF. CDR3 DNA sequence: TGTGCCAGCAGCTTCCCAGGGGCTGGCTACACCTTC.

The chain carries TRBV5-1 and TRBJ1-3; no definite D call. The germline CDR1 and CDR2 sequences are SGHRS and YFSETQ. V was trimmed by 7 bases and J by 4 bases, leaving 15 bases between them. The CDR3 sequence is 14 residues long. Here the CDR3 DNA reads TGCGCCAGCCAACCCCAACCGGGGGGAAACACCATATATTTT. Translated, it gives CASQPQPGGNTIYF.

J is TRBJ2-3 and V is TRBV14; perhaps TRBD2 as D (5 bases). Germline lookup yields CDR1 SGHDN and CDR2 FVKESK. Trimming left V 5 bases short and J 1 base short, with 16 bases between. CDR3 length: 16 residues. The CDR3 spells CASSSRTGFGTDTQYF. DNA of the CDR3: TGTGCCAGCAGCTCGCGGACTGGTTTTGGCACAGATACGCAGTATTTT.

The chain uses TRBV6-6 and TRBJ2-7; D possibly corresponds to TRBD2 (5 bases). Trimming removed 0 bases at V and 6 bases at J, with 9 bases between. Germline CDR1 and CDR2: MNHNY and SVGAGI (reference sequence). This CDR3 region has 13 residues. The CDR3 DNA sequence: TGTGCCAGCAGTTACTCGGGGAGTGGCGAGCAGTACTTC. It is translated as CASSYSGSGEQYF.

The chain joins TRBV7-2 to TRBJ1-5; 8 bases agree with TRBD1. Germline V gives CDR1 SGHTA, CDR2 FQGNSA. The trim removed 5 bases at V and 0 bases at J, leaving 12 bases unmatched. CDR3 size: 18 residues. As DNA, the CDR3 is TGTGCCAGCAGCCCATTCAGACAGGGGCCTAATAGCAATCAGCCCCAGCATTTT. Amino acids: CASSPFRQGPNSNQPQHF.

This chain connects TRBV7-8 to TRBJ1-5; a possible D gene is TRBD1 (5 bases). The CDR3 sequence is 14 residues long. Germline V gene data show CDR1 as SGHVS and CDR2 as FQNEAQ. Trimming took off 4 bases at V and 4 bases at J, with 11 bases between the two ends. CDR3 DNA: TGTGCCAGCAGCTCCCCAGGGTCGAATCAGCCCCAGCATTTT. Amino acids: CASSSPGSNQPQHF. The full variable domain, rest sourced from reference TRBV7-8 and TRBJ1-5, is GAGVSQSPRYKVAKRGQDVALRCDPISGHVSLFWYQQALGQGPEFLTYFQNEAQLDKSGLPSDRFFAERPEGSVSTLKIQRTQQEDSAVYLCASSSPGSNQPQHFGDGTRLSIL.

This chain's CDR3 is CASRWDRSNTEAFF. The CDR3 coding sequence is TGTGCCAGCAGATGGGACAGGAGTAACACTGAAGCTTTCTTT. V and J are TRBV6-5 and TRBJ1-1; 8 nucleotides line up with TRBD1. J was trimmed by 2 bases and V by 6 bases; bases with no gene match: 5. The CDR3 extends over 14 amino acids. Per the germline V gene, CDR1 is MNHEY and CDR2 is SVGAGI.

The rearrangement joins TRBV14 to TRBJ2-7, with TRBD2 matching 7 bases. CDR1 and CDR2 from the germline V gene are SGHDN and FVKESK. CDR3 length: 16 amino acids. V trimming: 0 bases; J trimming: 9 bases; junction bases outside the gene matches: 14. CDR3 DNA sequence: TGTGCCAGCAGCCAAGATCGGAGCGGGGTTGTCAGTGGGCAGTACTTC. Translating it yields CASSQDRSGVVSGQYF.

The gene calls are TRBV6-6 and TRBJ2-7, with 13 positions matching TRBD2. The CDR3 totals 15 residues. Losses at the gene ends were 4 bases for V and 4 bases for J; bases not matched to a gene: 4. The V gene's germline CDR1 is MNHNY and CDR2 SVGAGI (reference sequence). The CDR3 region has the DNA TGTGCCAGCAGTTCCTCGACTAGCGGGGGGTACGAGCAGTACTTC. It yields the protein CASSSSTSGGYEQYF.

The chain joins TRBV2 to TRBJ2-6; 8 bases match TRBD2. The CDR3 is made up of 17 amino acids. With 6 bases clipped from V and 2 bases from J, the junction kept 9 bases outside the gene matches. Germline V gene lookup returns CDR1 SNHLY and CDR2 FYNNEI. CDR3 in amino acids: CASSYSGVGAGANVLTF. In nucleotides, the CDR3 is TGTGCCAGCAGCTATAGCGGGGTCGGAGCTGGGGCCAACGTCCTGACTTTC.

The gene calls are TRBV18 and TRBJ1-6; TRBD1 is a possible D gene (6 bases). Germline loops: CDR1 KGHSH, CDR2 LQKENI. This CDR3 spans 17 amino acids. Trimming pared 2 bases from V and 2 bases from J, leaving 13 bases between. CDR3 sequence (DNA): TGTGCCAGCTCACCAATTCAGGGGCCAGCCTATAATTCACCCCTCCACTTT. Protein product: CASSPIQGPAYNSPLHF.

The chain couples TRBV5-6 to TRBJ1-2; perhaps TRBD1 as D (5 bases). From germline, CDR1 is SGHDT and CDR2 YYEEEE. There are 15 residues in the CDR3. V lost 4 bases and J lost 2, with 15 bases in between. The DNA for the CDR3 is TGTGCCAGCAGCCCCGCGGGCGGGGGGAACTATGGCTACACCTTC. Translating it yields CASSPAGGGNYGYTF.

This chain joins TRBV18 and TRBJ1-4; weak D call: TRBD1 (5 bases). The CDR3 covers 13 residues. V lost 8 bases and J lost 6, with 13 bases in between. Germline V gives CDR1 KGHSH, CDR2 LQKENI. The CDR3 loop is CASAVRGDEKLFF. CDR3 nucleotide sequence: TGTGCCAGCGCCGTAAGGGGTGATGAAAAACTGTTTTTT.

V is TRBV4-1 and J is TRBJ1-3; D not resolved. The germline V gene has CDR1 MGHRA and CDR2 YSYEKL. The CDR3 loop spans 14 amino acids. Trimming took off 2 bases at V and 4 bases at J, with 9 bases between the two ends. The CDR3 sequence: CASSQRESGNTIYF. The CDR3 DNA follows: TGCGCCAGCAGCCAAAGGGAGTCAGGAAACACCATATATTTT.

V gene TRBV9 combines with J gene TRBJ2-1, with a tentative D call TRBD2 (6 bases). There are 15 residues in the CDR3. Germline V CDR1 and CDR2: SGDLS, YYNGEE. V was trimmed by 1 base and J by 3 bases, leaving 11 bases between them. The CDR3 sequence: CASSVYTGGYNEQFF. CDR3 DNA: TGTGCCAGCAGCGTATACACCGGGGGCTACAATGAGCAGTTCTTC.

The chain joins TRBV7-9 to TRBJ2-3; 10 bases match TRBD2. The germline gives CDR1 SEHNR, CDR2 FQNEAQ (reference sequence). The V and J ends lost 4 bases and 3 bases, in that order; junction bases with no gene match: 7. This CDR3 has 16 amino acids. The CDR3 nucleotides are TGTGCCAGCAGCTCACCTAAGCGGGGGGGAACAGATACGCAGTATTTT. Translating it yields CASSSPKRGGTDTQYF.

The chain joins TRBV4-3 to TRBJ2-7; 8 nucleotides align to TRBD1. Germline loops: CDR1 LGHNA, CDR2 YSLEER. CDR3 length equals 15 residues. Germline trimming cut 0 bases from V and 3 bases from J; bases unmatched to any gene: 4. The CDR3 sequence is CASSQDLGQGYEQYF. CDR3 DNA: TGCGCCAGCAGCCAAGATCTTGGACAGGGCTACGAGCAGTACTTC.

The chain recombines TRBV6-4 with TRBJ1-1; D is perhaps TRBD1 (6 bases). Germline values: CDR1 MRHNA, CDR2 SNTAGT. There are 13 residues in the CDR3. V dropped 4 bases and J dropped 2 bases, with 8 bases sitting between them. CDR3 loop: CASSGTANTEAFF. CDR3 sequence (DNA): TGTGCCAGCAGTGGGACAGCCAACACTGAAGCTTTCTTT.

The chain couples TRBV11-2 to TRBJ2-3; a weak D match, TRBD1 (6 bases). Germline lookup yields CDR1 SGHAT and CDR2 FQNNGV. This CDR3 contains 14 residues. V shed 5 bases and J shed 3 bases, with 12 bases lying between them. The CDR3 DNA reads as TGTGCCAGCAGCCAGGGGACCAGAACAGATACGCAGTATTTT. Protein: CASSQGTRTDTQYF.